The clone carrying this TCR beta chain was seen at least ten times. What it binds is unknown. The data were obtained in a study of blood T cells in healthy people across ages. General study findings and limits: The authors considered diversity estimates from one million T cells to be underestimates. TCR beta diversity, measured per million T cells, fell in a roughly linear way with age.

Donor samples were obtained from healthy Caucasian individuals from Russia, aged 6 to 90. The extraction recovered at least 6 micrograms of total RNA per sample. CDR1 is DFQATT, CDR2 SNEGSKA, per germline (reference sequence). CDR3 length: 13 amino acids. V gave up 6 bases and J gave up 10 bases; unmatched junction bases: 10. The authors ran a second PCR of about 7 to 12 cycles using a sample-barcoded 5' primer and a J-beta primer mix. In TCRdb, the 5' RACE reads were re-called with MiXCR into one record per CDR3 protein. The table has 800,000 to 950,000 distinct CDR3 sequences, roughly 34% seen once.

The sample was blood. The chain uses TRBV20-1 and TRBJ2-1; TRBD1 matches 9 bases. The sequence came from a man aged 18-30 years in good health. CDR3 region: CSAPGTGLGEQFF. DNA of the CDR3: TGCAGTGCCCCCGGGACAGGGCTTGGAGAGCAGTTCTTC.